These T cell receptor beta chains were read from a single sample in a study of shared T cell receptors in the human thymus. Clones were read by immunoSEQ multiplex PCR, and TCRdb kept only the in-frame ones, dropping some. The repertoire holds some 700,000 clones, with approximately 87% as singletons. The same sample was also studied in work on human thymus T cells.

Source material: thymocytes. The receptors shown here come from a boy younger than two with a congenital heart defect. Each CDR3 is given with its conserved first and last residue. The D gene is left open where the match is weak.

j_call,d_call,v_call,cdr3_length,cdr3_aa
TRBJ1-1,NA,TRBV6-5,14,CASSYLQWNTEAFF
TRBJ2-2,TRBD2,TRBV30,15,CAWSRLAGGPGELFF
TRBJ2-1,TRBD1,TRBV5-1,16,CASSPEGQETHNEQFF
TRBJ1-1,NA,TRBV4-2,15,CASSQDWAENTEAFF
TRBJ2-7,NA,TRBV5-1,15,CASSLEQGPYYEQYF
TRBJ2-7,TRBD1,TRBV6-1,14,CASLGRDREYEQYF
TRBJ2-1,NA,TRBV28,15,CASTLGLVRGNEQFF
TRBJ2-3,TRBD2,TRBV7-6,19,CASSLGRLAPRASTDTQYF
TRBJ2-1,TRBD2,TRBV27,15,CASSYFRREVGEQFF
TRBJ2-2,TRBD1,TRBV2,15,CASSDRGLDTGELFF
TRBJ2-2,NA,TRBV7-9,17,CASSLGFDTPNTGELFF
TRBJ2-7,NA,TRBV6-5,16,CASSYLNRSQEGEQYF
TRBJ2-2,TRBD2,TRBV29-1,15,CSVVGTSGTTGELFF
TRBJ2-5,TRBD2,TRBV30,14,CAWTSGRAQETQYF
TRBJ2-7,TRBD2,TRBV28,14,CAQLPSGRAYEQYF
TRBJ2-3,NA,TRBV11-2,17,CASSLAQGSSSTDTQYF
TRBJ2-7,NA,TRBV4-2,14,CASSQDGRSYEQYF
TRBJ2-2,NA,TRBV10-3,16,CAISDRVRQEDGELFF
TRBJ2-1,TRBD2,TRBV7-9,14,CASSGGRGFNEQFF
TRBJ2-7,NA,TRBV4-1,14,CASSQGGTRREQYF
TRBJ2-7,NA,TRBV25-1,15,CASSDRGPFSYEQYF
TRBJ2-6,TRBD1,TRBV29-1,17,CSVWTGGARPGANVLTF
TRBJ2-7,TRBD2,TRBV20-1,11,CSAGLAYEQYF
TRBJ2-3,NA,TRBV5-6,15,CASSLRGSYTDTQYF
TRBJ1-4,NA,TRBV28,13,CASSFGPGEKLFF
TRBJ2-7,TRBD2,TRBV19,13,CASGTSGSYEQYF
TRBJ2-3,NA,TRBV5-1,16,CASSMITLGGSDTQYF
TRBJ2-5,TRBD2,TRBV10-2,16,CASSERASGRGETQYF
TRBJ1-5,NA,TRBV28,15,CASSFYRGSNQPQHF
TRBJ1-4,TRBD1,TRBV27,17,CASSPKDRGRAREKLFF
TRBJ2-2,NA,TRBV10-2,13,CASLLGSTGELFF
TRBJ1-1,NA,TRBV4-3,18,CASTSRFDRITVNTEAFF
TRBJ2-7,TRBD2,TRBV4-1,18,CASSQVGTSGRISYEQYF